This T cell receptor beta chain was captured by sequencing in a study of blood T cell repertoires in COVID-19. At the level of the study: PBMCs, B-cell-depleted T cells, or T cells were the source of the cDNA or gDNA that made up the material.

V shed 4 bases, J shed 6 bases, and the junction held 6 bases outside the gene matches. CDR1 is KGHDR, CDR2 SFDVKD, per germline. The CDR3 consists of 15 residues. Per the original methods: Amplification with reference gene primers provided the estimates of nucleated cell counts. Generated by immunoSEQ multiplex PCR, the TCRdb table keeps only in-frame clones and is missing some. V, J and clone size reflect that table, while D and trimming were determined from the DNA. This sample has tens of thousands of clones, with 84% found just once. The sample holds a few counts of this clone. Source material: peripheral blood. The genes are TRBV24-1 and TRBJ1-4; the match to TRBD1 covers 8 bases. This sequence was found in a man between 70 and 80 years old with acute or convalescent COVID-19. In nucleotides, the CDR3 is TGTGCCACCAGTGACGCGACAGGGGAGTATGAAAAACTGTTTTTT. Residues: CATSDATGEYEKLFF.